This TCR beta chain came from a study of radiation and T cells in renal cell carcinoma. In the study overall: Nephrectomy followed 15 Gy stereotactic body radiation by 4 weeks. Study outcomes and limitations: Without pretreatment biopsies, baseline tumor clonotype presence was undetermined.

Comments on this clone: As yet, its antigen is unknown.

Assay: immunoSEQ multiplex PCR; the TCRdb copy retains only in-frame clones and omits some. The sample contains approximately 45,000 clones, roughly 83% of which appear only once. Germline V lookup: CDR1 GTSNPN, CDR2 SVGIG (reference sequence). This CDR3 has 13 amino acids. V shed 0 bases and J shed 2 bases, with 5 bases lying between them. The time point is: baseline pretreatment blood. Treatment: 15 Gy SBRT to primary tumor, nephrectomy 4 weeks later. After SBRT, blood was collected at 2 and 4 weeks, plus baseline. The tumor was a clear cell renal cell carcinoma. The chain uses TRBV30 and TRBJ1-5, with no clear D. This TCR derives from a woman aged 70-85 years with renal cell carcinoma. Sequenced here: blood, sampled from a patient whose treatment included radiotherapy and nephrectomy. The CDR3 nucleotides read TGTGCCTGGAGTGTCCGGGGCAATCAGCCCCAGCATTTT. The encoded protein is CAWSVRGNQPQHF.